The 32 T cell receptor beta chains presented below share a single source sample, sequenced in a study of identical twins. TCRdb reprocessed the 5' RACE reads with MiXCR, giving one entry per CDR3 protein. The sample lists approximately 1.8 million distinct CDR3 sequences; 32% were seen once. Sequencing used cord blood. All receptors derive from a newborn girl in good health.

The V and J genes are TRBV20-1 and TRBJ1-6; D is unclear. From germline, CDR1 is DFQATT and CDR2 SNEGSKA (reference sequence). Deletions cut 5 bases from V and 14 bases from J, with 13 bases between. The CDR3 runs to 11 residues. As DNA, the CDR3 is TGCAGTGCTTCCTCCCTTGTGACCCTCCACTTT. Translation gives CSASSLVTLHF.

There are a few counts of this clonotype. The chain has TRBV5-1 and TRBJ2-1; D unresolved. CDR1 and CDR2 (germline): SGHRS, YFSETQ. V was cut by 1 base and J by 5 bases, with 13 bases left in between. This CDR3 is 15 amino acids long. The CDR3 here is CASSLLGNFNNEQFF. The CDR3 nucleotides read TGCGCCAGCAGCTTGCTGGGGAACTTTAACAATGAGCAGTTCTTC.

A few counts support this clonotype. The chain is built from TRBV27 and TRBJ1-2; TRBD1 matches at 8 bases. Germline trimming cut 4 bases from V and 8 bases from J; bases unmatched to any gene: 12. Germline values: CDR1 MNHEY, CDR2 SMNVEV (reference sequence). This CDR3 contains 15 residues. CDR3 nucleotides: TGTGCCAGCAGTTCCGGAACTCGGACAGGGATCGGCTACACCTTC. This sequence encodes CASSSGTRTGIGYTF.

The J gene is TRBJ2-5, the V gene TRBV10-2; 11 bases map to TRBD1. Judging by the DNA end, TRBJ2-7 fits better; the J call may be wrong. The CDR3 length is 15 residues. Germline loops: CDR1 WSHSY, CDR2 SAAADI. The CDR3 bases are TGCGCCAGCAGTGCTACCGGACAGGGGGCTTACGAGCAGTACTTC. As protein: CASSATGQGAYEQYF.

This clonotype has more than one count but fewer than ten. Here the CDR3 DNA reads TGTGCCAGCTCTGGACAGGGCAAGAGTCAGCCCCAGCATTTT. This encodes CASSGQGKSQPQHF. This rearrangement joins TRBV18 to TRBJ1-5, with 8 bases identical to TRBD1. V shed 6 bases, J shed 6 bases, and the junction held 7 bases outside the gene matches. The germline V gene has CDR1 KGHSH and CDR2 LQKENI. The CDR3 is 14 residues long.

The CDR3 coding sequence is TGTGCCAGCCGGGACACGAATAACTATGGCTACACCTTC. It encodes CASRDTNNYGYTF. The chain joins TRBV6-6 to TRBJ1-2; tentative D call: TRBD1 (6 bases). Germline assignment: CDR1 MNHNY and CDR2 SVGAGI (reference sequence). Trimming took off 8 bases at V and 1 base at J, with 11 bases between the two ends. The CDR3 contains 13 residues.

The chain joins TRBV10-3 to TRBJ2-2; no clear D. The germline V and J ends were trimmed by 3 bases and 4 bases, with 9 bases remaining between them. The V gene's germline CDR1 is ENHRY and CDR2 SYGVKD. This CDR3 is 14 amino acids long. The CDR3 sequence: CAISDPPSTGELFF. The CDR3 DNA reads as TGTGCCATCAGTGACCCACCTAGCACCGGGGAGCTGTTTTTT.

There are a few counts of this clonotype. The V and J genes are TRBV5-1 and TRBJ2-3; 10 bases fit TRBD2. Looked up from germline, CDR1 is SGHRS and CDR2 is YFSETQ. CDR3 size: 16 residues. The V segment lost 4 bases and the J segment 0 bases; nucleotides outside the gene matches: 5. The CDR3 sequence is CASSRMTSGSTDTQYF. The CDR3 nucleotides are TGCGCCAGCAGCCGAATGACTAGCGGGAGCACAGATACGCAGTATTTT.

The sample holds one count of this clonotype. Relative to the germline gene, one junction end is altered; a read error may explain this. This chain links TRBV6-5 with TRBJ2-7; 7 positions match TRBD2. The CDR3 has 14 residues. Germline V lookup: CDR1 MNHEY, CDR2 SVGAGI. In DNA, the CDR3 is TGTGCCAGCAGTTACTCGCGGGGGTCCTACAAGCAGTACTTC. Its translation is CASSYSRGSYKQYF.

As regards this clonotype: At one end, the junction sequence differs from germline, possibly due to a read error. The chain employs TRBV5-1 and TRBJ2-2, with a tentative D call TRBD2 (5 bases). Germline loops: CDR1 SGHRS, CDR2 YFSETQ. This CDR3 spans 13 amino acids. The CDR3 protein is CASSPMSTGELSF. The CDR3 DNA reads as TGCGCCAGCAGCCCTATGTCCACCGGGGAGCTGTCTTTT. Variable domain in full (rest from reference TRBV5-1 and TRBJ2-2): KAGVTQTPRYLIKTRGQQVTLSCSPISGHRSVSWYQQTPGQGLQFLFEYFSETQRNKGNFPGRFSGRQFSNSRSEMNVSTLELGDSALYLCASSPMSTGELSFGEGSRLTVL.

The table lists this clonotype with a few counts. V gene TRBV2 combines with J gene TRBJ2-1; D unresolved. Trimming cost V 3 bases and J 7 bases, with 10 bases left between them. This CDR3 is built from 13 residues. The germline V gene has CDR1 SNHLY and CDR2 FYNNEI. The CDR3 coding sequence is TGTGCCAGCAGTGATCTAGTGGGGAATGAGCAGTTCTTC. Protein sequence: CASSDLVGNEQFF.

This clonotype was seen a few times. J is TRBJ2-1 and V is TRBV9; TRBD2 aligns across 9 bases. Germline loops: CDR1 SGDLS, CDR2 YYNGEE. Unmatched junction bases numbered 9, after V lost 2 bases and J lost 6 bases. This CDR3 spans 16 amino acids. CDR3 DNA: TGTGCCAGCAGCGTCATTAGCGGGAGCTTCGGCAATGAGCAGTTCTTC. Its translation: CASSVISGSFGNEQFF.

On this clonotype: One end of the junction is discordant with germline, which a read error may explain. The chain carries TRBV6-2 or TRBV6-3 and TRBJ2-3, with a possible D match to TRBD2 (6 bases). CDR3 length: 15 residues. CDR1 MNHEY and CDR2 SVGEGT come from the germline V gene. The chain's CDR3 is CACSYMGLRTDTQYF. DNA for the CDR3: TGTGCCTGCAGTTACATGGGACTTCGCACAGATACGCAGTATTTT.

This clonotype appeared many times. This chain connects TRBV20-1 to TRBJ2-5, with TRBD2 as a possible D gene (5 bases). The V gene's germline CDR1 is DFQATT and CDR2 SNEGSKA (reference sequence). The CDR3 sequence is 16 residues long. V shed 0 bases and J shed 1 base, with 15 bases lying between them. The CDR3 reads CSARDRKRRSQETQYF. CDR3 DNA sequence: TGCAGTGCTAGAGATCGAAAAAGGAGGTCCCAAGAGACCCAGTACTTC.

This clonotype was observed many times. CDR3 in amino acids: CASSLTGETQYF. The DNA of the CDR3 is TGCGCCAGCAGCTTGACAGGGGAGACCCAGTACTTC. This chain uses TRBV5-1 with TRBJ2-5; tentative D call: TRBD1 (6 bases). This CDR3 contains 12 residues. Germline CDR1 and CDR2: SGHRS and YFSETQ. V shed 1 base and J shed 5 bases, with 6 bases lying between them.

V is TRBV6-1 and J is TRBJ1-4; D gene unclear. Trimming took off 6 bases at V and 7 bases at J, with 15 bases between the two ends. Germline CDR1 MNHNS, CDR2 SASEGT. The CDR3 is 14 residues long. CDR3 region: CASRTTQSFEKLFF. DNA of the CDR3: TGTGCCAGCAGAACGACACAAAGCTTTGAAAAACTGTTTTTT.

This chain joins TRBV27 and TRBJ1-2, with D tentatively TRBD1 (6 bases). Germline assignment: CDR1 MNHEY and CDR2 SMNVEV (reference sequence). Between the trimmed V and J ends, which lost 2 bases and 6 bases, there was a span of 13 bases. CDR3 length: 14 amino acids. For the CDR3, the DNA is TGTGCCAGCAGTTTAAGGCGGGGGGCGCATGGCTACACCTTC. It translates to CASSLRRGAHGYTF.

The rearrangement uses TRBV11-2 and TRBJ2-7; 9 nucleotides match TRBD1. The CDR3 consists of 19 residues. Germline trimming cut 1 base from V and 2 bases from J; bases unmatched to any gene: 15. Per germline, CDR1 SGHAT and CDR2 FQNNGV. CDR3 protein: CASSLVPKPGQGSTYEQYF. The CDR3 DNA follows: TGTGCCAGCAGCTTAGTACCTAAACCGGGACAGGGATCCACCTACGAGCAGTACTTC.

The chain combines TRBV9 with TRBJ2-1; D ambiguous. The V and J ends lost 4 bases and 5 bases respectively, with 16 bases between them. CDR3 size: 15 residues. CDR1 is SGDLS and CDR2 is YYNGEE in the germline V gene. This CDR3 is CASSPLPLGNNEQFF. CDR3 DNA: TGTGCCAGCAGCCCCCTGCCGCTGGGGAACAATGAGCAGTTCTTC.

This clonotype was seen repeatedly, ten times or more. CDR3 residues: CASSEQGLKTYNEQFF. CDR3 DNA: TGTGCCAGCAGTGAACAGGGACTAAAAACCTACAATGAGCAGTTCTTC. V is TRBV2 and J is TRBJ2-1; 7 positions match TRBD2. The CDR3 length is 16 residues. V lost 2 bases and J lost 2; bases outside the gene matches: 6. Germline V CDR1 and CDR2: SNHLY, FYNNEI.

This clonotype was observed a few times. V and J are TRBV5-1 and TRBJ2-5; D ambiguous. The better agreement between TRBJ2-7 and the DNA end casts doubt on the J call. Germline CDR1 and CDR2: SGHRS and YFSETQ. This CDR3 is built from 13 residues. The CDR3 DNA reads TGCGCCAGCAGCTCTAAAGGGACCTACGAGCAGTACTTC. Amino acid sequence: CASSSKGTYEQYF.

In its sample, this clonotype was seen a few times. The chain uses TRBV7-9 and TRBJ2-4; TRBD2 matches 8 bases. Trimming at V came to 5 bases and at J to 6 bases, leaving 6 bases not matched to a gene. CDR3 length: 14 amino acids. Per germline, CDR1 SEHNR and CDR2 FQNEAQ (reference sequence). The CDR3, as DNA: TGTGCCAGCAGCCCGGGGACTAGTTTAAACATTCAGTACTTC. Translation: CASSPGTSLNIQYF.

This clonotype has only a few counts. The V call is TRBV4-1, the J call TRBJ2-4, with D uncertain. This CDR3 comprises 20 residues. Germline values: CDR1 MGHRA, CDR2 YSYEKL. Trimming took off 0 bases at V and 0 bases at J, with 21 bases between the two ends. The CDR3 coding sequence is TGCGCCAGCAGCCAAGAACGAGGATCTCTGGGCTCGCCAGCCAAAAACATTCAGTACTTC. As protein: CASSQERGSLGSPAKNIQYF.

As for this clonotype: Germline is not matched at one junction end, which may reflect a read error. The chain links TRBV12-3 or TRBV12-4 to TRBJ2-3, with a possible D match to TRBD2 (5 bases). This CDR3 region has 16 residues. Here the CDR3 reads CASSLGLATTTDAQYF. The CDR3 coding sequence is TGTGCCAGCAGTTTAGGGCTAGCTACGACCACAGATGCGCAGTATTTT.

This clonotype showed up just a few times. CDR3 protein: CASSSLAGAPETQYF. The DNA for the CDR3 is TGCGCCAGCAGCTCACTAGCGGGAGCACCCGAGACCCAGTACTTC. The chain is built from TRBV5-1 and TRBJ2-7; 11 positions agree with TRBD2. The closer fit of TRBJ2-5 to the DNA end suggests the J call may be wrong. This CDR3 is built from 15 residues. Germline V gives CDR1 SGHRS, CDR2 YFSETQ.

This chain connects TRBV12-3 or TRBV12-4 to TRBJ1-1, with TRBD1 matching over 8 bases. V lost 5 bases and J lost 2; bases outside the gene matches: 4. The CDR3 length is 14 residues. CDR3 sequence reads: CASSAGQDNTEAFF. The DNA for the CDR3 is TGTGCCAGCAGTGCGGGACAGGACAACACTGAAGCTTTCTTT.

The CDR3, as DNA: TGTGCCAGCTCACGATTGGACAGTTCCTATGGCTACACCTTC. Amino acids: CASSRLDSSYGYTF. The chain links TRBV18 to TRBJ1-2, with D possibly matching TRBD1 (6 bases). This CDR3 contains 14 residues. Germline V gene sequence: CDR1 KGHSH, CDR2 LQKENI. The V end lost 4 bases, the J end lost 4 bases, and 13 bases lay between the germline ends.

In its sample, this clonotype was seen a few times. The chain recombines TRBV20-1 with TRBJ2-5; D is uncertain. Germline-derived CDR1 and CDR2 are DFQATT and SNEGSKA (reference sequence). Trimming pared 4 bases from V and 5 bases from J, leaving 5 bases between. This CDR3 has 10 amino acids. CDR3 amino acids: CSATGETQYF. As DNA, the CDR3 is TGCAGTGCTACCGGGGAGACCCAGTACTTC.

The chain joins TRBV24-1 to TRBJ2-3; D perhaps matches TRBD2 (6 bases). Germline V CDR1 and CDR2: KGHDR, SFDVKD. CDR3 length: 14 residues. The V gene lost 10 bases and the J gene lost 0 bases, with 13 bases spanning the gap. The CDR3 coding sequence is TGTGCCACGGGGGACTCTTGGAGCACAGATACGCAGTATTTT. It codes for CATGDSWSTDTQYF.

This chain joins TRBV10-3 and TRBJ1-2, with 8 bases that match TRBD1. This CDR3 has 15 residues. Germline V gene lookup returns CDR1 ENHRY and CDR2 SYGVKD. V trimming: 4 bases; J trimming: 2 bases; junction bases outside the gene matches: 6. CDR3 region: CAISARDRSNYGYTF. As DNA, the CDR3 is TGTGCCATCAGTGCCCGGGACAGGTCCAACTATGGCTACACCTTC.

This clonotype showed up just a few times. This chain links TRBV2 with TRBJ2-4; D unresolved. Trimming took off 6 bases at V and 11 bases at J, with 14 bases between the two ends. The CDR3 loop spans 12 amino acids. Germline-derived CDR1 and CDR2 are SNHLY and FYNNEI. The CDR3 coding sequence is TGTGCCAGCAGCGAACTAATGCGCGTTCAGTACTTC. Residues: CASSELMRVQYF.

CDR3 nucleotides: TGCAGTGCTAGAGACGAGGGGCGGAGCTCCTACAATGAGCAGTACTTC. Translated: CSARDEGRSSYNEQYF. J is TRBJ2-1 and V is TRBV20-1; D may match TRBD1 or TRBD2 (5 bases each). The tail of the sequence fits TRBJ2-7 better, so the J call may be wrong. CDR1 and CDR2 from the germline V gene are DFQATT and SNEGSKA (reference sequence). This CDR3 is built from 16 residues.